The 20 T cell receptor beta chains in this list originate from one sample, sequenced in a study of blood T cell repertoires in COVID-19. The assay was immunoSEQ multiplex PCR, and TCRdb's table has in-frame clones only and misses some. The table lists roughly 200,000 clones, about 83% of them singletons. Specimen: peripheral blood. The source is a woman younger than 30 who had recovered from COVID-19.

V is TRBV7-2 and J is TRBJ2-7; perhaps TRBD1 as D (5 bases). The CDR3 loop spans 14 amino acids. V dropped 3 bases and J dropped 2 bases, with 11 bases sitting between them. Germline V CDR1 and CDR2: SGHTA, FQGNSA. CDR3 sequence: CASSLGQGAYEQYV. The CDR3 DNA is TGTGCCAGCAGCTTGGGGCAGGGCGCCTACGAGCAGTACGTC.

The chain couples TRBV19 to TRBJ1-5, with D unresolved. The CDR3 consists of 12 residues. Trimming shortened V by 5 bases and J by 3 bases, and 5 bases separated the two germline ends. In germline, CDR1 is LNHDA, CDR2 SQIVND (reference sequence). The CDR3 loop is CASSFLNQPQHF. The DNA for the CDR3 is TGTGCCAGTAGTTTCCTCAATCAGCCCCAGCATTTT.

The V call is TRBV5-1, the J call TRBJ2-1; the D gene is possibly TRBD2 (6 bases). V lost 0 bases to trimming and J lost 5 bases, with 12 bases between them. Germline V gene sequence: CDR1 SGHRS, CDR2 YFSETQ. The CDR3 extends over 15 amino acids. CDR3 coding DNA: TGCGCCAGCAGCTTGGCTTCTAGCGATCACAATGAGCAGTTCTTC. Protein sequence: CASSLASSDHNEQFF. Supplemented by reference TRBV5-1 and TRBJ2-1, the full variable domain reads KAGVTQTPRYLIKTRGQQVTLSCSPISGHRSVSWYQQTPGQGLQFLFEYFSETQRNKGNFPGRFSGRQFSNSRSEMNVSTLELGDSALYLCASSLASSDHNEQFFGPGTRLTVL.

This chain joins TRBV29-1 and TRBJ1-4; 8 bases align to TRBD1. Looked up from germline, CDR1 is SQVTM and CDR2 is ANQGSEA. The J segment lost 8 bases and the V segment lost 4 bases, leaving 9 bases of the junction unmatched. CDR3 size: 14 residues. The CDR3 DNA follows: TGCAGCGTTGCACCAGGGGGCGTTAAAGAAAAACTGTTTTTT. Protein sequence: CSVAPGGVKEKLFF.

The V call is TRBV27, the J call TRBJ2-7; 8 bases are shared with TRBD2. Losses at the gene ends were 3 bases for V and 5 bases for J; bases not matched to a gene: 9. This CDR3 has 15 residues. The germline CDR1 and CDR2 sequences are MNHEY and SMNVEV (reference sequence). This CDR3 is CASSFALAGKDEQYV. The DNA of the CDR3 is TGTGCCAGCAGTTTTGCCCTAGCGGGCAAGGACGAGCAGTACGTC.

CDR3 protein: CASSVDSGRRAFF. The CDR3 coding sequence is TGTGCCAGCAGCGTAGATTCAGGGAGGAGGGCTTTCTTT. V is TRBV9 and J is TRBJ1-1, with D perhaps TRBD1 (5 bases). This CDR3 region has 13 residues. Trimming removed 0 bases from V and 11 bases from J, with 14 bases in between. Per the germline V gene, CDR1 is SGDLS and CDR2 is YYNGEE. The entire variable domain, with the rest obtained from reference TRBV9 and TRBJ1-1, is as follows: DSGVTQTPKHLITATGQRVTLRCSPRSGDLSVYWYQQSLDQGLQFLIQYYNGEERAKGNILERFSAQQFPDLHSELNLSSLELGDSALYFCASSVDSGRRAFFGQGTRLTVV.

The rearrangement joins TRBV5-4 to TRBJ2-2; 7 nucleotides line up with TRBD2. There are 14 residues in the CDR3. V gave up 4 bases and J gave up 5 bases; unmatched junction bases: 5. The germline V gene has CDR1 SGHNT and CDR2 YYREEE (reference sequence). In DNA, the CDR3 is TGTGCCAGCAGCAGACTCGGGGGGACCGGGGAGCTGTTTTTT. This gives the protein CASSRLGGTGELFF.

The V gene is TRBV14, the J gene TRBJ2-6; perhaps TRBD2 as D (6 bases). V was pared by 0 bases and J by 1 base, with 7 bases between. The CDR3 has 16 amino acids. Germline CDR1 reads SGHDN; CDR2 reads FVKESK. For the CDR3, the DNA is TGTGCCAGCAGCCAAGAAGGAGGGTCTGGGGCCAACGTCCTGACTTTC. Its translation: CASSQEGGSGANVLTF.

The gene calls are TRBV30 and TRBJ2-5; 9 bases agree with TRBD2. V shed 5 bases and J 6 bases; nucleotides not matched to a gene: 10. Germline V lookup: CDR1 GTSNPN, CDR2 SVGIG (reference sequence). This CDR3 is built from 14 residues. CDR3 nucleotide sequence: TGTGCCTGGTCGGTTAGCGGGAGAAGAAAGACCCAGTACTTC. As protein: CAWSVSGRRKTQYF.

CDR3 in amino acids: CASTERWVSGANVLTF. DNA of the CDR3: TGTGCCAGCACCGAGCGGTGGGTATCTGGGGCCAACGTCCTGACTTTC. The V call is TRBV28, the J call TRBJ2-6, with a possible D match to TRBD2 (5 bases). Trimming pared 7 bases from V and 1 base from J, leaving 14 bases between. Germline-derived CDR1 and CDR2 are MDHEN and SYDVKM. The CDR3 spans 16 residues.

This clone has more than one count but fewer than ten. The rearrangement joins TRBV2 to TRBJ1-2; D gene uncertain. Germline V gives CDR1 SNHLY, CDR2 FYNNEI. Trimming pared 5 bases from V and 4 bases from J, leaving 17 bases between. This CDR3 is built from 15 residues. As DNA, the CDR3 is TGTGCCAGCAGTCCTGATCGGAACCGAGGCTATGGCTACACCTTC. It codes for CASSPDRNRGYGYTF.

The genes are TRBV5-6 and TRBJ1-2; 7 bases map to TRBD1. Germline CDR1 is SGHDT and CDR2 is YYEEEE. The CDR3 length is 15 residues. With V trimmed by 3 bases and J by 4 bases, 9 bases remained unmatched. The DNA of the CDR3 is TGTGCCAGCAGCTCCGGACAGGCCGGATTCTATGGCTACACCTTC. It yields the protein CASSSGQAGFYGYTF.

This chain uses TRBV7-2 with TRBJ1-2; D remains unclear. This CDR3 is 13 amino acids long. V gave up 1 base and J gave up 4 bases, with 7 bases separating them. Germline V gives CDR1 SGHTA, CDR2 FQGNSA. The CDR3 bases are TGTGCCAGCAGCTTAGATGCGCCCTATGGCTACACCTTC. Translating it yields CASSLDAPYGYTF.

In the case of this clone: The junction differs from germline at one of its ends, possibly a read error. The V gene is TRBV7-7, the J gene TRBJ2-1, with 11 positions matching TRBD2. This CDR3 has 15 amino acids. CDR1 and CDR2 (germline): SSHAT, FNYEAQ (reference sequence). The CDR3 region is CASSIAGGPGDEQFF. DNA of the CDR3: TGTGCTAGCAGCATAGCGGGAGGGCCGGGGGATGAGCAGTTCTTC.

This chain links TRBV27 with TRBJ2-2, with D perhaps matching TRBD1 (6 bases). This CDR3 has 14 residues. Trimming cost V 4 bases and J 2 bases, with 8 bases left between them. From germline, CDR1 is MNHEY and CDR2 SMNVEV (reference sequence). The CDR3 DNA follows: TGTGCCAGCAGTTACAGGGAAAACACCGGGGAGCTGTTTTTT. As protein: CASSYRENTGELFF.

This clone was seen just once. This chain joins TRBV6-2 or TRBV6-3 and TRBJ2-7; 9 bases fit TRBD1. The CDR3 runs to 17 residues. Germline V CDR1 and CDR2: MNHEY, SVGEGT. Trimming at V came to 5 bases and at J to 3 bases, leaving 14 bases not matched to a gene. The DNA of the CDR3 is TGTGCCAGCAGTGGGGGGGACAGGGCCCGGAACTTCTACGAGCAGTACTTC. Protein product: CASSGGDRARNFYEQYF.

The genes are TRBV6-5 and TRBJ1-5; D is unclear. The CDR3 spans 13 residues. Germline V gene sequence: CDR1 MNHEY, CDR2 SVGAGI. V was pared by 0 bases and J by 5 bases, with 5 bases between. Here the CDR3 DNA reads TGTGCCAGCAGTTACTCCCGGTATCAGCCCCAGCATTTT. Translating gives CASSYSRYQPQHF.

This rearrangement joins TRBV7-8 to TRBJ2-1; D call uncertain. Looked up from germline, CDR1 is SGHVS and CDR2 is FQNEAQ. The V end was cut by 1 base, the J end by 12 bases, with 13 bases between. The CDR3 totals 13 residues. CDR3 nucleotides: TGTGCCAGCAGCTTAGGGGCCGCCGCCTGGCAGTTCTTC. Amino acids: CASSLGAAAWQFF.

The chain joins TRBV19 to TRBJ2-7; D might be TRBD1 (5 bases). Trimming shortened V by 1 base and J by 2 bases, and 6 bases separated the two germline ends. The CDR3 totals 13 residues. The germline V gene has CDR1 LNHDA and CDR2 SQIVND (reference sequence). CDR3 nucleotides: TGTGCCAGTAGTATAGCGGACACCTACGAGCAGTACTTC. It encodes CASSIADTYEQYF.

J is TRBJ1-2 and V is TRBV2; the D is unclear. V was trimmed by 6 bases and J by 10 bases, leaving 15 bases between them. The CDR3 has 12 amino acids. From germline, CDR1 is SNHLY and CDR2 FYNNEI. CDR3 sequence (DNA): TGTGCCAGCAGGGACTTAGACGTAATCTACACCTTC. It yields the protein CASRDLDVIYTF.